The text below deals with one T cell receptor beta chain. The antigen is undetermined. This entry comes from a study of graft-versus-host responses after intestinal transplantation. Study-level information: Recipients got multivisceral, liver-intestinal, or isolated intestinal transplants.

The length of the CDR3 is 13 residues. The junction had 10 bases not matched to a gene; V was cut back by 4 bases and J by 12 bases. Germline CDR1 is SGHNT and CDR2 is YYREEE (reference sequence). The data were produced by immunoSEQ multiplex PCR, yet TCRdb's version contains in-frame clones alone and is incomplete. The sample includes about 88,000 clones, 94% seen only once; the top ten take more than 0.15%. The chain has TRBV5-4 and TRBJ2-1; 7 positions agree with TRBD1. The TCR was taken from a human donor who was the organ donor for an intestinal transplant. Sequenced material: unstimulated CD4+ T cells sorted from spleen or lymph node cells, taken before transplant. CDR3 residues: CASSPGQTTGQFF. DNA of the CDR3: TGTGCCAGCAGCCCGGGACAGACCACGGGGCAGTTCTTC.